Sequencing of this TCR beta chain was carried out in a study of blood T cell repertoires in COVID-19. Looking at the study overall: Samples came from the United States, Italy and Spain, spanning acute and convalescent COVID-19. Sample material is recorded as cDNA or gDNA derived from T cells, B-cell-depleted T cells, or PBMCs.

Per the authors' pipeline: Estimated nucleated cell counts came from reference gene primer amplification. This table comes from immunoSEQ multiplex PCR, and its TCRdb copy is limited to in-frame clones, with some not included. V and J calls and clone size are copied from that table; D and trimming were computed from the DNA. The sample lists some 240,000 clones; 65% to 90% were seen once. The V end lost 5 bases, the J end lost 2 bases, and 4 bases lay between the germline ends. This CDR3 region has 11 residues. CDR1 is SGHTA, CDR2 FQGNSA, per germline. The sequence derives from a woman in her thirties or forties who had recovered from COVID-19. The chain uses TRBV7-2 and TRBJ2-7, with D unresolved. Sequencing used peripheral blood. This CDR3 is CASSVAYEQYF. The CDR3 DNA is TGTGCCAGCAGCGTCGCCTACGAGCAGTACTTC. The full variable domain, completed using reference TRBV7-2 and TRBJ2-7, is GAGVSQSPSNKVTEKGKDVELRCDPISGHTALYWYRQSLGQGLEFLIYFQGNSAPDKSGLPSDRFSAERTGGSVSTLTIQRTQQEDSAVYLCASSVAYEQYFGPGTRLTVT.